This T cell receptor beta chain was found in a study of Ad26.COV2.S vaccination and SARS-CoV-2 variants. Study overall: The donor participated in the COV1001 trial, in its Ad26.COV2.S arm.

The treatment was: 15 to 20 received Ad26.COV2.S at low or high dose, single or two shots; about 5 received placebo; per-sample allocation not given. On day 63 after the first injection, vaccine and placebo recipients gave samples. Boston provided a donor who was an adult aged 18-55 years. This clone occurred once. Libraries were prepared by immunoSEQ multiplex PCR; TCRdb keeps only in-frame clonotypes and omits some of them. The sample holds about 460,000 clones; about nine tenths are singletons and the top ten take 1.5% to 2%. The CDR3 has 14 amino acids. CDR1 is SGHTA, CDR2 FQGNSA, per germline. Deletions cut 1 base from V and 8 bases from J, with 12 bases between.

The clonotype originates from a person aged 18-60 years who received the Ad26.COV2.S COVID-19 vaccine or a placebo. The material sequenced was peripheral blood, taken in a trial of Ad26.COV2.S vaccine versus placebo. The chain uses TRBV7-2 and TRBJ1-3; D not certain. The CDR3 protein is CASSLVRLADTIYF. For the CDR3, the DNA is TGTGCCAGCAGCTTAGTCAGACTGGCGGACACCATATATTTT.